These 16 T cell receptor beta chains were all obtained from the same sample, sequenced in a study of radiotherapy plus CTLA-4 blockade in lung cancer. The protocol was immunoSEQ multiplex PCR, while the TCRdb copy is restricted to in-frame clones and leaves out a portion. The profile shows more than 65,000 clones, around four fifths of them singletons. This specimen consisted of peripheral blood, obtained from a patient treated with radiotherapy plus ipilimumab. These receptor sequences come from a human donor with non-small cell lung cancer who had stable disease on radiotherapy plus ipilimumab.

This clone appeared a few times. The genes are TRBV18 and TRBJ2-7, with D hard to call. The CDR3 has 12 amino acids. V lost 5 bases and J lost 2, with 7 bases in between. Germline assignment: CDR1 KGHSH and CDR2 LQKENI. The DNA of the CDR3 is TGTGCCAGCTCAGTCCAAGCCTACGAGCAGTACTTC. Protein product: CASSVQAYEQYF.

The chain has TRBV29-1 and TRBJ2-7; tentatively, D is TRBD1 (6 bases). Trimming cost V 4 bases and J 0 bases, with 10 bases left between them. This CDR3 has 13 amino acids. Germline V CDR1 and CDR2: SQVTM, ANQGSEA. The CDR3: CSVVAGASYEQYF. DNA for the CDR3: TGCAGCGTTGTCGCAGGGGCCTCCTACGAGCAGTACTTC.

There are a few counts of this clone. V gene TRBV19 combines with J gene TRBJ1-2; D is unresolved. The CDR3 length is 15 residues. Germline V lookup: CDR1 LNHDA, CDR2 SQIVND (reference sequence). V lost 0 bases and J 4 bases, leaving 12 bases between the germline ends. The CDR3 sequence: CASSIDSGSGYGYTF. The CDR3 nucleotides read TGTGCCAGTAGTATAGATTCTGGCAGCGGCTATGGCTACACCTTC.

This clone was detected only a few times. This chain uses TRBV18 with TRBJ1-4, with no clear D. Germline CDR1 is KGHSH and CDR2 is LQKENI. The CDR3 has 13 amino acids. V lost 1 base to trimming and J lost 7 bases, with 7 bases between them. The CDR3 spells CASSPQLGEKLFF. The CDR3 DNA reads TGTGCCAGCTCACCACAACTTGGTGAAAAACTGTTTTTT.

This chain's CDR3 is CASSFRGDRGHEKLFF. The CDR3 nucleotides read TGTGCCAGCAGCTTTAGGGGGGACAGGGGGCATGAAAAACTGTTTTTT. This chain links TRBV7-2 with TRBJ1-4, with TRBD1 matching over 12 bases. CDR3 length: 16 residues. The J segment lost 6 bases and the V segment lost 3 bases, leaving 5 bases of the junction unmatched. Germline CDR1 is SGHTA and CDR2 is FQGNSA.

This chain joins TRBV5-4 and TRBJ1-2; D is ambiguous. The CDR3 covers 14 residues. CDR1 is SGHNT, CDR2 YYREEE, per germline (reference sequence). Trimming cost V 0 bases and J 8 bases, with 14 bases left between them. CDR3 bases: TGTGCCAGCAGCTTGGTCCTGGGCATCGGAGGCTACACCTTC. Encoded protein: CASSLVLGIGGYTF.

The chain uses TRBV5-1 and TRBJ2-5, with 8 bases fitting TRBD1. Germline lookup yields CDR1 SGHRS and CDR2 YFSETQ. CDR3 length: 15 residues. V trimming: 2 bases; J trimming: 1 base; junction bases outside the gene matches: 4. CDR3 amino acids: CASSFSTGVQETQYF. The CDR3 bases are TGCGCCAGCAGCTTCTCGACAGGGGTCCAAGAGACCCAGTACTTC.

This clone was seen only a few times. The V and J genes are TRBV28 and TRBJ2-7; 7 nucleotides align to TRBD2. This CDR3 spans 15 amino acids. V was pared by 4 bases and J by 5 bases, with 11 bases of the junction left unmatched. Looked up from germline, CDR1 is MDHEN and CDR2 is SYDVKM. The DNA for the CDR3 is TGTGCCAGCAGTTCTCCAGCGGGAAATGCTGACGAGCAGTACTTC. Encoded protein: CASSSPAGNADEQYF.

The V call is TRBV14, the J call TRBJ2-3, with D tentatively TRBD2 (6 bases). The CDR3 covers 15 residues. Between the trimmed V and J ends, which lost 4 bases and 2 bases, there was a span of 13 bases. Looked up from germline, CDR1 is SGHDN and CDR2 is FVKESK. The CDR3 sequence is CASSRLEGHTDTQYF. The CDR3 region has the DNA TGTGCCAGCAGCCGGCTGGAGGGTCACACAGATACGCAGTATTTT.

This clone turned up a few times. This sequence joins TRBV6-5 and TRBJ2-1; 8 bases map to TRBD2. The germline CDR1 and CDR2 sequences are MNHEY and SVGAGI. This CDR3 has 14 amino acids. V shed 7 bases, J shed 4 bases, and the junction held 6 bases outside the gene matches. The CDR3 region is CASTSIAGYNEQFF. DNA of the CDR3: TGTGCCAGCACCTCAATAGCGGGGTACAATGAGCAGTTCTTC.

The chain has TRBV6-5 and TRBJ1-4; 8 nucleotides align to TRBD1. There are 15 residues in the CDR3. The ends lost 6 bases at V and 8 bases at J; junction bases unmatched: 11. In germline, CDR1 is MNHEY, CDR2 SVGAGI. The CDR3 reads CASRAYRGSSEKLFF. CDR3 nucleotide sequence: TGTGCCAGCAGAGCCTACAGGGGGAGCAGCGAAAAACTGTTTTTT.

V usage is TRBV27 and J usage is TRBJ1-5; D is perhaps TRBD1 (5 bases). Germline CDR1 is MNHEY and CDR2 is SMNVEV (reference sequence). This CDR3 spans 15 amino acids. V lost 2 bases and J 6 bases, leaving 14 bases between the germline ends. The CDR3 protein is CASSLGGVGGQPQHF. DNA of the CDR3: TGTGCCAGCAGTTTAGGGGGGGTGGGGGGTCAGCCCCAGCATTTT.

This rearrangement joins TRBV11-2 to TRBJ2-5; D is perhaps TRBD1 (5 bases). In germline, CDR1 is SGHAT, CDR2 FQNNGV. Between the trimmed V and J ends, which lost 4 bases and 6 bases, there was a span of 18 bases. This CDR3 spans 15 amino acids. In DNA form, the CDR3 reads TGTGCCAGCAGCTACGTAAGGGGTAAAGGAAAGACCCAGTACTTC. This translates into CASSYVRGKGKTQYF.

This clone was observed once. This chain uses TRBV7-9 with TRBJ2-5; no clear D. Trimming removed 2 bases at V and 10 bases at J, with 14 bases between. The germline CDR1 and CDR2 sequences are SEHNR and FQNEAQ (reference sequence). This CDR3 contains 13 residues. The CDR3 sequence: CASSLSPWVDQYF. The CDR3, as DNA: TGTGCCAGCAGCTTATCCCCGTGGGTGGACCAGTACTTC.

The chain combines TRBV28 with TRBJ1-2; D ambiguous. Germline V CDR1 and CDR2: MDHEN, SYDVKM. There are 12 residues in the CDR3. Trimming cost V 10 bases and J 7 bases, with 16 bases left between them. DNA for the CDR3: TGTGCCACCAGAACACAAGGAGGTGGCTACACCTTC. This gives the protein CATRTQGGGYTF.

The gene calls are TRBV19 and TRBJ2-1; 9 bases line up with TRBD2. After removal of 4 bases from V and 3 bases from J, the junction contained 4 bases not matched to a gene. CDR1 is LNHDA and CDR2 is SQIVND in the germline V gene (reference sequence). The CDR3 has 15 amino acids. The CDR3 sequence: CASSTSLAGYNEQFF. CDR3 coding DNA: TGTGCCAGTAGTACCTCACTAGCGGGCTACAATGAGCAGTTCTTC.